Below, 19 T cell receptor beta chains from the same sample are listed, as sequenced in a study of blood T cells in healthy people across ages. Combining a sample-barcoded 5' primer with a J-beta primer mix, a second PCR ran for about 7 to 12 cycles. TCRdb re-analysed the 5' RACE reads in MiXCR, keeping a single row per CDR3 protein. The table lists about 670,000 distinct CDR3 sequences, around 41% of them singletons. Sequenced input: blood. These receptors originate from an elderly man in good health.

This clonotype appeared a few times. The chain employs TRBV10-3 and TRBJ2-1; 7 bases align to TRBD2. Germline V gene sequence: CDR1 ENHRY, CDR2 SYGVKD. J lost 5 bases, V lost 4 bases, and 11 bases had no gene match. The CDR3 is 16 residues long. Here the CDR3 DNA reads TGTGCCATCAGTGGGGACCGGGACTACTCTAACAATGAGCAGTTCTTC. It codes for CAISGDRDYSNNEQFF.

The sample holds a few counts of this clonotype. The chain recombines TRBV2 with TRBJ2-1, with a weak D call TRBD2 (6 bases). V was pared by 4 bases and J by 4 bases, with 8 bases between. Germline V gene lookup returns CDR1 SNHLY and CDR2 FYNNEI. CDR3 size: 13 residues. This chain's CDR3 is CASSVGTYNEQFF. For the CDR3, the DNA is TGTGCCAGCAGTGTAGGGACTTACAATGAGCAGTTCTTC.

This clonotype was picked up a small number of times. This sequence joins TRBV28 and TRBJ2-5; a weak D match, TRBD1 (6 bases). This CDR3 contains 13 residues. The V end was cut by 4 bases, the J end by 2 bases, with 8 bases between. CDR1 and CDR2 (germline): MDHEN, SYDVKM. The CDR3 region has the DNA TGTGCCAGCAGTTCCCAGGGGCAAGAGACCCAGTACTTC. Translation: CASSSQGQETQYF.

The V gene is TRBV10-3, the J gene TRBJ2-7; 8 nucleotides line up with TRBD2. With V trimmed by 3 bases and J by 3 bases, 1 base remained unmatched. Germline V lookup: CDR1 ENHRY, CDR2 SYGVKD. This CDR3 is built from 13 residues. CDR3 in DNA: TGTGCCATCAGTGACGGGAGGGTCTACGAGCAGTACTTC. Encoded protein: CAISDGRVYEQYF.

CDR3: CAWSRTGGIYEQYF. CDR3 coding DNA: TGTGCCTGGAGTAGAACAGGGGGAATTTACGAGCAGTACTTC. This chain joins TRBV30 and TRBJ2-7; 8 positions agree with TRBD1. Per the germline V gene, CDR1 is GTSNPN and CDR2 is SVGIG (reference sequence). The CDR3 spans 14 residues. V lost 2 bases, J lost 4 bases, and 7 bases stayed unmatched.

In the case of this clonotype: One junction end does not reproduce the germline sequence, and a read error may be involved. The chain carries TRBV4-3 and TRBJ2-3; either TRBD1 or TRBD2 may supply D (5 bases each). The CDR3 spans 14 residues. The V gene's germline CDR1 is LGHNA and CDR2 YSLEER. As DNA, the CDR3 is TGCGCCAGCAACCAAGCCGGGACCACAGATATGCAGTATTTT. This translates into CASNQAGTTDMQYF.

This chain connects TRBV20-1 to TRBJ1-1; 7 bases line up with TRBD1. This CDR3 comprises 13 residues. CDR1 and CDR2 (germline): DFQATT, SNEGSKA (reference sequence). V gave up 3 bases and J gave up 0 bases; unmatched junction bases: 1. The CDR3 nucleotides read TGCAGTGCTAGGACAGGGATGAACACTGAAGCTTTCTTT. Translated, it gives CSARTGMNTEAFF.

This clonotype was seen only a few times. V and J are TRBV4-1 and TRBJ2-5; 7 nucleotides align to TRBD2. Germline values: CDR1 MGHRA, CDR2 YSYEKL. Losses at the gene ends were 3 bases for V and 6 bases for J; bases not matched to a gene: 10. This CDR3 has 15 residues. Here the CDR3 DNA reads TGCGCCAGCAGCCACGCGGGGGAGGTTGGAAAGACCCAGTACTTC. This gives the protein CASSHAGEVGKTQYF.

The V gene is TRBV6-1, the J gene TRBJ1-1; 10 bases are a match to TRBD1. V was pared by 1 base and J by 4 bases, with 6 bases of the junction left unmatched. In germline, CDR1 is MNHNS, CDR2 SASEGT. There are 16 residues in the CDR3. This CDR3 is CASSEGTGGLGTEAFF. CDR3 nucleotide sequence: TGTGCCAGCAGTGAAGGGACAGGGGGATTGGGCACTGAAGCTTTCTTT.

This clonotype was detected many times. The chain is built from TRBV6-1 and TRBJ1-2; the D is unclear. Looked up from germline, CDR1 is MNHNS and CDR2 is SASEGT. The CDR3 consists of 14 residues. Trimming took off 4 bases at V and 2 bases at J, with 11 bases between the two ends. In DNA, the CDR3 is TGTGCCAGCAGTGTAGGACCGGGAAACTATGGCTACACCTTC. Translating gives CASSVGPGNYGYTF.

The chain uses TRBV5-6 and TRBJ1-1; possibly TRBD1 for D (6 bases). The CDR3 has 17 residues. Germline V lookup: CDR1 SGHDT, CDR2 YYEEEE. V lost 2 bases and J lost 4, with 21 bases in between. The CDR3 reads CASSFIRDRTSFTEAFF. CDR3 sequence (DNA): TGTGCCAGCAGCTTCATCCGAGACAGGACGTCGTTCACTGAAGCTTTCTTT.

V is TRBV6-6 and J is TRBJ2-4; a possible D gene is TRBD1 (5 bases). The J call may not be correct, given that the DNA end is closer to TRBJ2-7. The CDR3 loop spans 15 amino acids. CDR1 is MNHNY and CDR2 is SVGAGI in the germline V gene (reference sequence). CDR3 residues: CASSYAATAAYEQYF. As DNA, the CDR3 is TGTGCCAGCAGTTACGCGGCGACAGCAGCCTACGAGCAGTACTTC.

This clonotype was seen more than once but under ten times. Since a much larger clone is just one base distant, this may be a read error. This rearrangement joins TRBV29-1 to TRBJ2-1; perhaps D is TRBD1 or TRBD2 (5 bases each). CDR3 size: 14 residues. CDR1 SQVTM and CDR2 ANQGSEA come from the germline V gene. The CDR3 DNA reads TGCAGCGTTGAGGGGGTAAGCTCCTACAGTGAGCAGTTCTTC. The encoded protein is CSVEGVSSYSEQFF.

This chain connects TRBV7-9 to TRBJ2-1; 10 nucleotides agree with TRBD2. The germline gives CDR1 SEHNR, CDR2 FQNEAQ (reference sequence). The ends lost 4 bases at V and 6 bases at J; junction bases unmatched: 12. The CDR3 is 17 residues long. CDR3 amino acids: CASSSTSGTPSGNEQFF. The DNA of the CDR3 is TGTGCCAGCAGCTCTACTAGCGGGACCCCTTCCGGCAATGAGCAGTTCTTC.

This clonotype was counted a few times. J is TRBJ2-7 and V is TRBV6-2 or TRBV6-3; D is possibly TRBD2 (5 bases). The length of the CDR3 is 13 residues. The V end was cut by 2 bases, the J end by 2 bases, with 7 bases between. CDR1 is MNHEY and CDR2 is SVGEGT in the germline V gene. CDR3 nucleotide sequence: TGTGCCAGCAGTTACCGGGGTCCCTACGAGCAGTACTTC. This codes for CASSYRGPYEQYF.

This clonotype was seen once. The chain combines TRBV18 with TRBJ2-1, with 8 bases identical to TRBD2. With 3 bases clipped from V and 4 bases from J, the junction kept 5 bases outside the gene matches. Germline values: CDR1 KGHSH, CDR2 LQKENI. The CDR3 totals 15 residues. The CDR3 sequence is CASSPTSETYNEQFF. DNA for the CDR3: TGTGCCAGCTCACCGACTAGCGAGACTTACAATGAGCAGTTCTTC.

This clonotype was observed a handful of times. The chain carries TRBV28 and TRBJ2-7; no clear D gene. The germline V gene encodes CDR1 MDHEN and CDR2 SYDVKM. The CDR3 length is 15 residues. Trimming left V 4 bases short and J 0 bases short, with 13 bases between. For the CDR3, the DNA is TGTGCCAGCAGTTGGCCCCGAGGCGACTCCTACGAGCAGTACTTC. This sequence encodes CASSWPRGDSYEQYF.

The chain recombines TRBV5-1 with TRBJ2-1; 13 bases fit TRBD2. Near its end, the DNA agrees better with TRBJ2-7, so the J call may be wrong. Germline lookup yields CDR1 SGHRS and CDR2 YFSETQ. The CDR3 runs 19 residues. In DNA form, the CDR3 reads TGCGCCAGTAGGGGTTCAGGGACTAGCGGGGCTAAATCCTACAATGAGCAGTACTTC. Protein: CASRGSGTSGAKSYNEQYF.

The CDR3 region has the DNA TGCAGTGCTAGAGAAGGCCAGCGGACCTCCTACGAGCAGTACTTC. The encoded protein is CSAREGQRTSYEQYF. This chain joins TRBV20-1 and TRBJ2-7, with a weak D call TRBD2 (5 bases). This CDR3 is 15 amino acids long. Germline lookup yields CDR1 DFQATT and CDR2 SNEGSKA (reference sequence). V was clipped by 0 bases and J by 0 bases, with 12 bases between them.